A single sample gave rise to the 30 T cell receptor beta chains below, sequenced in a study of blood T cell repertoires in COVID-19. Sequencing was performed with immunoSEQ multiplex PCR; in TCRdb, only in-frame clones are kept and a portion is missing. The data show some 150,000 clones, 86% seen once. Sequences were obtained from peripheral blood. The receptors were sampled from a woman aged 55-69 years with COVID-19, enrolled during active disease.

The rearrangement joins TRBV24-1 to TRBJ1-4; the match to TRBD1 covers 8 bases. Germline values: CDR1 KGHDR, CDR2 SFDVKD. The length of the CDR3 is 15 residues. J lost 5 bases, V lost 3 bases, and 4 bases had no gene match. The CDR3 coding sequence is TGTGCCACCAGTGATAGACAGGGGCCGAATGAAAAACTGTTTTTT. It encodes CATSDRQGPNEKLFF.

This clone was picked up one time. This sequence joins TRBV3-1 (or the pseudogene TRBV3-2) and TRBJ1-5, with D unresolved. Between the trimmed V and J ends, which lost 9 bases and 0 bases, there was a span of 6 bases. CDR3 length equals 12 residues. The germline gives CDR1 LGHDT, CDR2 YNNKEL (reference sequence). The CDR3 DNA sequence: TGTGCCAGTTTTATTAGCAATCAGCCCCAGCATTTT. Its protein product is CASFISNQPQHF.

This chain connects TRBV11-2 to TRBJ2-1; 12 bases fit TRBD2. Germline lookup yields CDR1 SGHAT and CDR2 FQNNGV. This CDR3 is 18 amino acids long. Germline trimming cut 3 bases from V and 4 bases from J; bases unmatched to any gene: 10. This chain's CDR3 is CASSFRTSGTNRYNEQFF. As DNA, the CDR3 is TGTGCCAGCAGCTTTCGGACTAGCGGGACCAACCGTTACAATGAGCAGTTCTTC.

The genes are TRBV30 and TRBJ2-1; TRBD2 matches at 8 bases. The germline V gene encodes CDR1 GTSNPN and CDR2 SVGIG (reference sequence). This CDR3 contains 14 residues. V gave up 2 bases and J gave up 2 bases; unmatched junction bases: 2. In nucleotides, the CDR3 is TGTGCCTGGAGTCGCGGGAGGACCTACAATGAGCAGTTCTTC. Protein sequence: CAWSRGRTYNEQFF.

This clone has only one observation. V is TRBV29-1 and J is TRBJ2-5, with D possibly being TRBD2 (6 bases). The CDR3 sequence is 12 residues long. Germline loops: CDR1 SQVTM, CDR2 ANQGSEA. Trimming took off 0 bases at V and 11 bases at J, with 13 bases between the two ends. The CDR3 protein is CSVEDRSGLQYF. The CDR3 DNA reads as TGCAGCGTTGAAGATCGAAGCGGGCTGCAGTACTTC.

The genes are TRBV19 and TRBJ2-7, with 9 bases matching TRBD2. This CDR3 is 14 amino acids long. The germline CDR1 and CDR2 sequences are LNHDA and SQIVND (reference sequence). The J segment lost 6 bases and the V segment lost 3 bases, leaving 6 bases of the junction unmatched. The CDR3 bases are TGTGCCAGTAGTATGGAGCTAGCGGGAACCGAGCAGTACTTC. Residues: CASSMELAGTEQYF.

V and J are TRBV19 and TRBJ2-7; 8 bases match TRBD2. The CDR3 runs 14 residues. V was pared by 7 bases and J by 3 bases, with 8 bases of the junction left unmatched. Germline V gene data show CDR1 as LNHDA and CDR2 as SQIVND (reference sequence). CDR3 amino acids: CASNPGLVFYEQYF. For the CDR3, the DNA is TGTGCCAGTAATCCGGGACTAGTATTCTACGAGCAGTACTTC. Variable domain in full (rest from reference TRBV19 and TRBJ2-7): DGGITQSPKYLFRKEGQNVTLSCEQNLNHDAMYWYRQDPGQGLRLIYYSQIVNDFQKGDIAEGYSVSREKKESFPLTVTSAQKNPTAFYLCASNPGLVFYEQYFGPGTRLTVT.

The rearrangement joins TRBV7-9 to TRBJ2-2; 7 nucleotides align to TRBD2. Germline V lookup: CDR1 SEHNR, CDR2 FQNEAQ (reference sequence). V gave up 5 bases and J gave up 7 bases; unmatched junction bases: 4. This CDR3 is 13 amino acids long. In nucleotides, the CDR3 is TGTGCCAGCAGCCCGCTAGCGGACGGGGAGCTGTTTTTT. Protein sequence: CASSPLADGELFF.

The CDR3 loop is CAWTPRQVNSNQPQHF. CDR3 DNA: TGTGCCTGGACGCCCCGACAGGTCAATAGCAATCAGCCCCAGCATTTT. The J gene is TRBJ1-5, the V gene TRBV30; D is possibly TRBD1 (6 bases). With 4 bases removed from V and 0 bases from J, the gap between germline ends came to 16 bases. The CDR3 length is 16 residues. From germline, CDR1 is GTSNPN and CDR2 SVGIG (reference sequence).

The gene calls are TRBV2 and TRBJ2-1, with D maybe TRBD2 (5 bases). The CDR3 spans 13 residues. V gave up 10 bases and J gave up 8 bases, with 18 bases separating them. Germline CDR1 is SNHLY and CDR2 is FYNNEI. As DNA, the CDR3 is TGTGCCATCACCGTTACTAGTCTCTATGAGCAGTTCTTC. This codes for CAITVTSLYEQFF. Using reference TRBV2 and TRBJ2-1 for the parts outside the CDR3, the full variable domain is EPEVTQTPSHQVTQMGQEVILRCVPISNHLYFYWYRQILGQKVEFLVSFYNNEISEKSEIFDDQFSVERPDGSNFTLKIRSTKLEDSAMYFCAITVTSLYEQFFGPGTRLTVL.

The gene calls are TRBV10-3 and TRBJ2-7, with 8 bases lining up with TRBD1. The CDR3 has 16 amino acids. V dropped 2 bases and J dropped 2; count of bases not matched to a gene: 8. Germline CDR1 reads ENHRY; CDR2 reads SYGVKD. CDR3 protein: CAISEPPDRDTYEQYF. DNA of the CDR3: TGTGCCATCAGTGAGCCCCCGGACAGGGACACCTACGAGCAGTACTTC.

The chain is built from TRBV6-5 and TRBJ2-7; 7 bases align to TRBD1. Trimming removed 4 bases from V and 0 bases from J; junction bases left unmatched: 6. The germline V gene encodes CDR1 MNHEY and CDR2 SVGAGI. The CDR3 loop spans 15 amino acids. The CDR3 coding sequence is TGTGCCAGCAGTTTGGGGCAGGGGGTCTCCTACGAGCAGTACTTC. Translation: CASSLGQGVSYEQYF.

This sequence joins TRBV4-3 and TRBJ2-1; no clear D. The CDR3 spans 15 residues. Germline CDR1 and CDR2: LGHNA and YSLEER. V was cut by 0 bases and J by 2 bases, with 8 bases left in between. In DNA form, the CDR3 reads TGCGCCAGCAGCCAAGAGGTACAGCCCTACAATGAGCAGTTCTTC. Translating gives CASSQEVQPYNEQFF.

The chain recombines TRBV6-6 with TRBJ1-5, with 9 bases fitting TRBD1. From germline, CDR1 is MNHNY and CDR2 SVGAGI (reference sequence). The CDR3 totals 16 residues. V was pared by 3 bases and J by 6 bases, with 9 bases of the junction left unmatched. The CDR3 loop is CASSYNRGRIGQPQHF. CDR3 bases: TGTGCCAGCAGTTATAACAGGGGGCGGATAGGTCAGCCCCAGCATTTT.

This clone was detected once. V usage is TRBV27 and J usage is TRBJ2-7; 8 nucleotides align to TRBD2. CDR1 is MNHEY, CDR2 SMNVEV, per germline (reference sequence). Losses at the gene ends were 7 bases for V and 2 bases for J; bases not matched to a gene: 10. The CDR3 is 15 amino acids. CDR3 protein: CASTNRAGATYEQYF. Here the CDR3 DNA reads TGTGCCAGCACCAATAGAGCGGGAGCAACCTACGAGCAGTACTTC.

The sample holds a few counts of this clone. CDR3 sequence: CASSQRSGASYGYTF. The CDR3 coding sequence is TGCGCCAGCAGCCAGCGCTCAGGGGCGAGCTATGGCTACACCTTC. This chain joins TRBV4-3 and TRBJ1-2, with D possibly matching TRBD1 (6 bases). This CDR3 is 15 amino acids long. The germline CDR1 and CDR2 sequences are LGHNA and YSLEER. The ends were cut back, 3 bases at V and 4 bases at J, with 15 bases in the middle.

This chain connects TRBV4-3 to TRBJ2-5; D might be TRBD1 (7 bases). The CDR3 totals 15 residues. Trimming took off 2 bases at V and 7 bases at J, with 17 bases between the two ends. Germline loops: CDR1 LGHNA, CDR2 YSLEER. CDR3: CASSQSLRQGGTQYF. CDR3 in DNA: TGCGCCAGCAGCCAATCCTTACGACAGGGAGGGACCCAGTACTTC.

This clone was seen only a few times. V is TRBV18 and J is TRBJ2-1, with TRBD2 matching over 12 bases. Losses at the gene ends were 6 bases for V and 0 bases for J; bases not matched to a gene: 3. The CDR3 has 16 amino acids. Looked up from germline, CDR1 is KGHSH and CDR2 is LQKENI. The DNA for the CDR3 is TGTGCCAGCTCTCAGACTAGCGGGAGCTCCTACAATGAGCAGTTCTTC. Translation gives CASSQTSGSSYNEQFF.

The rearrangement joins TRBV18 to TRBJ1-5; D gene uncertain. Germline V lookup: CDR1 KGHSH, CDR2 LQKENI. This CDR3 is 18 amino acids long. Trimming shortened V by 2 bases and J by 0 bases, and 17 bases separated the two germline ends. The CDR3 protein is CASSPADRRFYSNQPQHF. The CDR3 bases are TGTGCCAGCTCACCAGCGGATCGTCGGTTTTATAGCAATCAGCCCCAGCATTTT. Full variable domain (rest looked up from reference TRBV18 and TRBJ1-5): NAGVMQNPRHLVRRRGQEARLRCSPMKGHSHVYWYRQLPEEGLKFMVYLQKENIIDESGMPKERFSAEFPKEGPSILRIQQVVRGDSAAYFCASSPADRRFYSNQPQHFGDGTRLSIL.

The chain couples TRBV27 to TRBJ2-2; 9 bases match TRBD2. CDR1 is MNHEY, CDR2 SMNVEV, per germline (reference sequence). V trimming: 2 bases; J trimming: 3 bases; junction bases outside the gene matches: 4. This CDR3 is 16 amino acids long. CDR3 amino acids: CASSLAGGPYTGELFF. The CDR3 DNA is TGTGCCAGCAGTTTAGCGGGAGGGCCGTACACCGGGGAGCTGTTTTTT.

The CDR3: CASSQDIYGSSYNEQFF. The CDR3 region has the DNA TGTGCCAGCAGCCAAGATATTTACGGGAGTTCCTACAATGAGCAGTTCTTC. The V and J genes are TRBV3-1 (or the pseudogene TRBV3-2) and TRBJ2-1, with a tentative D call TRBD2 (6 bases). CDR1 is LGHDT, CDR2 YNNKEL, per germline (reference sequence). V was trimmed by 0 bases and J by 1 base, leaving 13 bases between them. The CDR3 has 17 amino acids.

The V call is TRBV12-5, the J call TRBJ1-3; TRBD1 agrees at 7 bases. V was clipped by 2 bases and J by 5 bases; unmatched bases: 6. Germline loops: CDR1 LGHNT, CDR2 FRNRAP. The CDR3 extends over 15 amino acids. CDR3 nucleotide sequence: TGTGCTAGTGGTTTGTTACAGGGGATCAGAAACACCATATATTTT. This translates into CASGLLQGIRNTIYF.

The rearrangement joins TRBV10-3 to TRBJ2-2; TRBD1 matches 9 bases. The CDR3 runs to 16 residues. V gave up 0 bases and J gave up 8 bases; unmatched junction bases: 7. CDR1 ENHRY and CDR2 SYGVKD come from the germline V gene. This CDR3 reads CAISESMGQGSGELFF. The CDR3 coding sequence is TGTGCCATCAGTGAGTCAATGGGACAGGGATCGGGGGAGCTGTTTTTT.

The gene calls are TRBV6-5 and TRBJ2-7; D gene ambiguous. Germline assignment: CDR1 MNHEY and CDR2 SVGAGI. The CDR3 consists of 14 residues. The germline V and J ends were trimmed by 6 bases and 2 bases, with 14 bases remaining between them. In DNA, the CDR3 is TGTGCCAGCAGCCATACTTATAAGACCTACGAGCAGTACTTC. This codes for CASSHTYKTYEQYF.

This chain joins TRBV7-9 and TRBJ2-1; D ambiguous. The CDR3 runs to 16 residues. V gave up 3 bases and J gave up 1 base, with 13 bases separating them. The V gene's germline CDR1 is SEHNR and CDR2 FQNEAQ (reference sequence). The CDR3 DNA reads TGTGCCAGCAGCTTCAATAGCATTAATTCCTACAATGAGCAGTTCTTC. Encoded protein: CASSFNSINSYNEQFF.

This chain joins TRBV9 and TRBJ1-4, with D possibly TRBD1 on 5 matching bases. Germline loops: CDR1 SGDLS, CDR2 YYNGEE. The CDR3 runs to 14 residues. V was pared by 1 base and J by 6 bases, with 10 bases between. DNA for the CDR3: TGTGCCAGCAGCGTACCAGTGGGGCATGAAAAACTGTTTTTT. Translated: CASSVPVGHEKLFF.

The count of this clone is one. CDR3 DNA sequence: TGTGCCAGCAGTGTGGCGGATTCCTACGAGCAGTACTTC. Translation: CASSVADSYEQYF. The V call is TRBV2, the J call TRBJ2-7, with D hard to call. This CDR3 contains 13 residues. Trimming cost V 4 bases and J 1 base, with 8 bases left between them. CDR1 is SNHLY and CDR2 is FYNNEI in the germline V gene.

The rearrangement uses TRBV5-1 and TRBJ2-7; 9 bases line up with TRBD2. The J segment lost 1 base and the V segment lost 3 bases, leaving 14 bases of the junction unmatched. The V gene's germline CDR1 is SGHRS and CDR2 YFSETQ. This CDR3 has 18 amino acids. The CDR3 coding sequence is TGCGCCAGCAGCTCCAATGCGGGGGGGCTTTTTAGGTCCTACGAGCAGTACTTC. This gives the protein CASSSNAGGLFRSYEQYF.

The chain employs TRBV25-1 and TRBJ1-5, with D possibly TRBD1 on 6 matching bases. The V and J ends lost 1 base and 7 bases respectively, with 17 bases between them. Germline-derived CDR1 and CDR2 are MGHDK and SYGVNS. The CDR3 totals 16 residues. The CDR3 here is CASSEWETGTGQPQHF. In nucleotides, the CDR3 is TGTGCCAGCAGTGAATGGGAGACAGGCACGGGCCAGCCCCAGCATTTT.

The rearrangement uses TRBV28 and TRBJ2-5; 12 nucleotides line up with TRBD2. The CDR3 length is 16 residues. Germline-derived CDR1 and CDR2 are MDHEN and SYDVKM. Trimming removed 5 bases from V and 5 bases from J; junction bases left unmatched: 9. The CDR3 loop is CASSAQLAGGGETQYF. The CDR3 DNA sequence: TGTGCCAGCAGTGCCCAACTAGCGGGAGGAGGGGAGACCCAGTACTTC.